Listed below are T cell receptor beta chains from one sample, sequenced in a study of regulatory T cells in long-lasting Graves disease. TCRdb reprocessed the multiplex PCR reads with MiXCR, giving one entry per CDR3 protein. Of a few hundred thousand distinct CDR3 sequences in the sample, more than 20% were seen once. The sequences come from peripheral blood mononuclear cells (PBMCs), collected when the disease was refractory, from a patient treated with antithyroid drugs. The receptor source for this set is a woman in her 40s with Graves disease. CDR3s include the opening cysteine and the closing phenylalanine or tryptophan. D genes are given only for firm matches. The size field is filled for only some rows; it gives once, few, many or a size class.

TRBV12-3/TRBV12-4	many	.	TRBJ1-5	CASRVGTPSNQPQHF	TGTGCCAGCAGGGTCGGGACTCCCAGCAATCAGCCCCAGCATTTT
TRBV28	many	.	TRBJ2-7	CASSSKSGLHEQYF	TGTGCCAGCAGTTCCAAATCAGGCCTCCACGAGCAGTACTTC
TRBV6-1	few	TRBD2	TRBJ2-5	CASSVAGGGGETQYF	TGTGCCAGCAGCGTAGCGGGAGGGGGAGGTGAGACCCAGTACTTC
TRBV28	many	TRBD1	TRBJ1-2	CASSLWAKGQNYGYTF	TGTGCCAGCAGTTTATGGGCAAAGGGACAGAACTATGGCTACACCTTC
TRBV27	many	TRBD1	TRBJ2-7	CASSFYRGSYEQYF	TGTGCCAGCAGTTTTTACAGGGGCTCCTACGAGCAGTACTTC
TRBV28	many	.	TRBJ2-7	CASTPSPGRTLPSSYEQYF	TGTGCCAGCACCCCATCCCCGGGACGGACACTTCCGAGCTCCTACGAGCAGTACTTC
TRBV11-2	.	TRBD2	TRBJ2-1	CASSFIAGVSNEQFF	TGTGCCAGCAGCTTCATAGCGGGAGTCTCCAATGAGCAGTTCTTC
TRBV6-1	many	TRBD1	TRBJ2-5	CASSKTGGVQETQYF	TGTGCCAGCAGTAAAACAGGGGGCGTCCAAGAGACCCAGTACTTC
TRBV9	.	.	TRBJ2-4	CASSGREDKNIQYF	TGTGCCAGCAGCGGCAGGGAAGACAAAAACATTCAGTACTTC
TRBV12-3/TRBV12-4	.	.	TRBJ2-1	CASSRRDEQFF	TGTGCCAGCAGCCGGAGGGATGAGCAGTTCTTC
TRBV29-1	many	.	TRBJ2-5	CSVGVPGETQYF	TGCAGCGTTGGAGTCCCAGGGGAGACCCAGTACTTC
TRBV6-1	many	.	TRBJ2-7	CASRALAFGYEQYF	TGTGCCAGCAGAGCTTTAGCGTTCGGCTACGAGCAGTACTTC
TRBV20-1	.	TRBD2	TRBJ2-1	CSASGRDEQFF	TGCAGTGCTAGCGGGAGGGATGAGCAGTTCTTC
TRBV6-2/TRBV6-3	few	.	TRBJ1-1	CASSGREEMNTEAFF	TGTGCCAGCAGTGGTAGGGAGGAAATGAACACTGAAGCTTTCTTT
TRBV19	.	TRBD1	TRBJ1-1	CASRRGQLNTEAFF	TGTGCCAGTAGACGGGGACAGCTGAACACTGAAGCTTTCTTT
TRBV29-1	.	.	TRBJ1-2	CSVYRSGSNYGYTF	TGCAGCGTTTACCGTTCAGGCTCTAACTATGGCTACACCTTC
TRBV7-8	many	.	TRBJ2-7	CASSLALRDGYEQYF	TGTGCCAGCAGCCTCGCACTACGGGACGGCTACGAGCAGTACTTC
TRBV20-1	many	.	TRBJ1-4	CSAVGTAGEKLFF	TGCAGTGCGGTCGGGACGGCAGGTGAAAAACTGTTTTTT
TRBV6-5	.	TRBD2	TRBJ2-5	CASSYIAGQPQETQYF	TGTGCCAGCAGTTACATAGCGGGTCAGCCACAAGAGACCCAGTACTTC
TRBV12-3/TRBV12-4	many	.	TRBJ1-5	CASSRNIQPQHF	TGTGCCAGCAGTCGAAACATTCAGCCCCAGCATTTT
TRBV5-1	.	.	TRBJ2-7	CASSIPGGEQYF	TGCGCCAGCAGCATTCCCGGGGGCGAGCAGTACTTC
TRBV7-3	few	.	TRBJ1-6	CASSPGTRGQNSPLHF	TGTGCCAGCAGCCCCGGGACCAGAGGGCAGAATTCACCCCTCCACTTT
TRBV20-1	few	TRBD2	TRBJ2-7	CSARSLGGSVSEQYF	TGCAGTGCTAGGAGTTTAGGCGGGAGCGTCTCCGAGCAGTACTTC